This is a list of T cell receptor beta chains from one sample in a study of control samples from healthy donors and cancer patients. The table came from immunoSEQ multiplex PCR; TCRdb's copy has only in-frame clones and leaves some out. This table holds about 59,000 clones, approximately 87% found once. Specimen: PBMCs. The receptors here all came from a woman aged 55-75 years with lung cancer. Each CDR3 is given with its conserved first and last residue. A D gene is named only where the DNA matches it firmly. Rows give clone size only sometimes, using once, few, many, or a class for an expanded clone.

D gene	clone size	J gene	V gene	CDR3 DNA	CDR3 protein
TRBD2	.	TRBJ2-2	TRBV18	TGTGCCAGCTCATTCAGCGGGAGGGGCACCGGGGAGCTGTTTTTT	CASSFSGRGTGELFF
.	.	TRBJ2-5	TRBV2	TGTGCCAGCAGCGCTGACTCCCGGGAGACCCAGTACTTC	CASSADSRETQYF
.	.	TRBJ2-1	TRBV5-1	TGCGCCAGCAGCTTGGCCGGGACATCATACAATGAGCAGTTCTTC	CASSLAGTSYNEQFF
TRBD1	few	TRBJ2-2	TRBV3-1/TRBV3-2	TGTGCCAGCAGCCTCCCTGCCGGGACAGGAAACACCGGGGAGCTGTTTTTT	CASSLPAGTGNTGELFF
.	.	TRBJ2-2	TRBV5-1	TGCGCCAGCAGTAGAGGAGCCACCGGGGAGCTGTTTTTT	CASSRGATGELFF
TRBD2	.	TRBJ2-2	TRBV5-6	TGTGCCAGCAGCATAGCGGGGGACGGGGTCGGGGAGCTGTTTTTT	CASSIAGDGVGELFF
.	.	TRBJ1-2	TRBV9	TGTGCCAGCAGCGTTCAGGGCTCAGCTAACTATGGCTACACCTTC	CASSVQGSANYGYTF
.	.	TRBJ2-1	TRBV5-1	TGCGCCAGCAGCTTTAGGACAGAGCAGTTCTTC	CASSFRTEQFF
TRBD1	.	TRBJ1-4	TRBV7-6	TGTGCCAGCAGCGCTTACAGGGGGCGATTAGAAAAACTGTTTTTT	CASSAYRGRLEKLFF
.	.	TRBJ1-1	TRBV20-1	TGCAGTGCTAGTCGAGGGGCCAGGAACACTGAAGCTTTCTTT	CSASRGARNTEAFF
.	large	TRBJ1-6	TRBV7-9	TGTGCCAGCAGCTCCCAGAGCGGGCAGGGTAATTCACCCCTCCACTTT	CASSSQSGQGNSPLHF
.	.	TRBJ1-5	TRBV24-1	TGTGCCACCAGTGATAATACCGAAGGAAATCAGCCCCAGCATTTT	CATSDNTEGNQPQHF
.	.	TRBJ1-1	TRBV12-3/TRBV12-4	TGTGCCAGCAGTTTACCCGACAGCAAGGCTTTCTTT	CASSLPDSKAFF
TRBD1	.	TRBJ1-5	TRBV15	TGTGCCACCAGCAGGGACAGGGTTAGTCAGCCCCAGCATTTT	CATSRDRVSQPQHF
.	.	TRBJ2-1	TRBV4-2	TGTGCCAGCAGCCAAGGAGGAGGGGGCCCCTACAATGAGCAGTTCTTC	CASSQGGGGPYNEQFF
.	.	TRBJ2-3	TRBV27	TGTGCCACCCTTTCGCAGGGGGGGGCAGATACGCAGTATTTT	CATLSQGGADTQYF
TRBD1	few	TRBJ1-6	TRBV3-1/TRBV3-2	TGTGCCAGCAGTCATACGGGACAGGGGAAGGCTTCACCCCTCCACTTT	CASSHTGQGKASPLHF
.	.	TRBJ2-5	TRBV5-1	TGCGCCAGCAGCTTGGTCGGGACAAGGGAGACCCAGTACTTC	CASSLVGTRETQYF
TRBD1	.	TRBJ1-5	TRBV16	TGTGCCAGCAGCCCGCAGGGGGCCAATCAGCCCCAGCATTTT	CASSPQGANQPQHF
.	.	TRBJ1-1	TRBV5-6	TGTGCCAGCAGCTCCCGAGGGGTCAAGGGCGCTTTCTTT	CASSSRGVKGAFF
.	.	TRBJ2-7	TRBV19	TGTGCCAGTAGTATAAGGAAGAAGAGTCTCCCTCGAGAATACGAGCAGTACTTC	CASSIRKKSLPREYEQYF
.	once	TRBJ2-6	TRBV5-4	TGTGCCAGCAGCTTGGGTGGGACCTACTCTGGGGCCAACGTCCTGACTTTC	CASSLGGTYSGANVLTF